This is a list of T cell receptor beta chains from one sample in a study of regulatory T cells in long-lasting Graves disease. TCRdb recomputed calls from the multiplex PCR reads with MiXCR, one row per CDR3 protein. The table shows 580,000 or so distinct CDR3 sequences, with approximately 16% occurring only once. The same data also contributed to another study, on T cells in Graves' hyperthyroidism and ophthalmopathy.

The source material was peripheral blood mononuclear cells (PBMCs), sampled at new diagnosis, from a patient treated with antithyroid drugs. The receptors come from a man aged 18 to 30 with Graves disease. The CDR3 runs from the conserved cysteine through the conserved F or W. Fields, in order: J gene, D gene, clone size, CDR3 length, V gene, CDR3 DNA, CDR3 protein. D genes are given only for firm matches. Expanded clones are given a class, and other clones once, few, many or no size at all.

TRBJ1-1	NA	many	14	TRBV5-1	TGCGCCAGCAGCTTGGACACCGGTGGCACTGAAGCTTTCTTT	CASSLDTGGTEAFF
TRBJ1-1	NA	NA	13	TRBV27	TGTGCCAGCAGGAGCCGAAGGAACACTGAAGCTTTCTTT	CASRSRRNTEAFF
TRBJ2-3	NA	few	18	TRBV11-2	TGTGCCAGCAGAAATCCCGGGACGGTAACGCCTGCGACAGATACGCAGTATTTT	CASRNPGTVTPATDTQYF
TRBJ1-1	NA	many	12	TRBV2	TGTGCCAGCAGTGAAAGGCAGGGGGAAGCTTTCTTT	CASSERQGEAFF
TRBJ2-5	NA	NA	15	TRBV5-1	TGCGCCAGCAGCTTGGGGGTGACAGCTAAGGAGACCCAGTACTTC	CASSLGVTAKETQYF
TRBJ1-1	NA	few	13	TRBV6-1	TGTGCCAGCAGCCCCGCGATTAACACTGAAGCTTTCTTT	CASSPAINTEAFF
TRBJ2-3	TRBD2	many	18	TRBV11-2	TGTGCCAGCAGCTTAGTGTCGGGAGGGTCCCCAGGCACAGATACGCAGTATTTT	CASSLVSGGSPGTDTQYF
TRBJ2-7	NA	few	14	TRBV28	TGTGCCAGCAGTTTGATGGGACATGGGTACGAGCAGTACTTC	CASSLMGHGYEQYF
TRBJ2-1	TRBD2	NA	16	TRBV3-1	TGTGCCAGCAGCTGGGAGACTAGCAACTCCTACAATGAGCAGTTCTTC	CASSWETSNSYNEQFF
TRBJ2-2	TRBD1	NA	15	TRBV12-3/TRBV12-4	TGTGCCAGCAGAAGGACAGGGGTCGACACCGGGGAGCTGTTTTTT	CASRRTGVDTGELFF
TRBJ1-1	NA	many	13	TRBV12-3/TRBV12-4	TGTGCCAGCAGTTTGGGAGTTGGCATTGAAGCTTTCTTT	CASSLGVGIEAFF
TRBJ2-1	TRBD2	few	16	TRBV19	TGTGCCAGTAGTATTCTGGCTAGCGGGTACTACAATGAGCAGTTCTTC	CASSILASGYYNEQFF
TRBJ2-1	TRBD2	NA	15	TRBV19	TGTGCCAGTAGTATGCTAGCGGGAGGCGACAATGAGCAGTTCTTC	CASSMLAGGDNEQFF
TRBJ2-3	NA	few	15	TRBV20-1	TGCAGTGCTAGAGATACCACAGGGCATCCAGATACGCAGTATTTT	CSARDTTGHPDTQYF
TRBJ1-4	NA	many	15	TRBV3-1	TGTGCCAGCAGCCTGTGGACAACAACTAATGAAAAACTGTTTTTT	CASSLWTTTNEKLFF
TRBJ2-1	NA	many	12	TRBV20-1	TGCAGTGCCCCATTGAGCTACAATGAGCAGTTCTTC	CSAPLSYNEQFF